The 20 T cell receptor beta chains in this list originate from one sample, sequenced in a study of cytomegalovirus exposure and HLA in healthy donors. The PCR ran on 60 Vbeta and 13 Jbeta primers. Data came from immunoSEQ multiplex PCR; TCRdb stores just in-frame clones and leaves some out. Among over 55,000 clones listed, around 80% were seen once. Sequenced material: PBMCs. These receptors all stem from a woman in her 30s in good health and CMV-seronegative.

This clone turned up a few times. The V and J genes are TRBV6-6 and TRBJ1-6, with 8 bases aligning to TRBD1. V lost 7 bases to trimming and J lost 7 bases; unmatched junction nucleotides: 9. This CDR3 spans 15 amino acids. The germline V gene encodes CDR1 MNHNY and CDR2 SVGAGI (reference sequence). The CDR3 is CASTSVDRDNSPLHF. The CDR3 nucleotides read TGTGCCAGCACCTCAGTGGACAGGGACAATTCACCCCTCCACTTT.

The rearrangement links TRBV5-3 to TRBJ1-2; the D is unclear. TRBV5-3 is an open reading frame, and its role is uncertain. With 6 bases removed from V and 8 bases from J, the gap between germline ends came to 11 bases. CDR3 length equals 11 residues. CDR3 region: CARIRVSGYTF. The CDR3 DNA follows: TGTGCCAGAATACGGGTCTCGGGCTACACCTTC.

This sequence joins TRBV7-2 and TRBJ2-7; D ambiguous. V was clipped by 3 bases and J by 2 bases, with 14 bases between them. The germline CDR1 and CDR2 sequences are SGHTA and FQGNSA. CDR3 size: 15 residues. CDR3 sequence: CASSFSPVPAYEQYF. The CDR3 DNA is TGTGCCAGCAGCTTTTCCCCGGTGCCCGCCTACGAGCAGTACTTC.

In DNA, the CDR3 is TGTGCCAGCAGAGACAGAGTAGCTAACTATGGCTACACCTTC. Its protein is CASRDRVANYGYTF. The rearrangement links TRBV5-4 to TRBJ1-2, with D perhaps matching TRBD1 (5 bases). Germline-derived CDR1 and CDR2 are SGHNT and YYREEE (reference sequence). Trimming cost V 5 bases and J 0 bases, with 11 bases left between them. The CDR3 is 14 residues long.

The chain employs TRBV4-3 and TRBJ1-2; possibly TRBD1 for D (5 bases). Germline CDR1 LGHNA, CDR2 YSLEER. The CDR3 sequence is 14 residues long. V lost 8 bases and J 8 bases, leaving 21 bases between the germline ends. The CDR3 DNA sequence: TGCGCCAGCGGCCGAAGGGAGGGACTGGCAGGCTACACCTTC. Protein: CASGRREGLAGYTF.

V gene TRBV30 combines with J gene TRBJ2-3; weak D call: TRBD1 (5 bases). CDR3 length equals 15 residues. Germline-derived CDR1 and CDR2 are GTSNPN and SVGIG (reference sequence). Trimming stripped 2 bases from V and 3 bases from J, with 15 bases between. CDR3 amino acids: CAWSQGTLGTDTQYF. The CDR3 DNA reads TGTGCCTGGAGTCAGGGTACGCTGGGGACAGATACGCAGTATTTT.

The V gene is TRBV7-6, the J gene TRBJ2-1, with 14 bases fitting TRBD2. The CDR3 has 19 amino acids. J was trimmed by 2 bases and V by 5 bases; bases with no gene match: 11. Germline V gene lookup returns CDR1 SGHVS and CDR2 FNYEAQ. The CDR3 sequence is CASSQRTGTSGGPYNEQFF. In nucleotides, the CDR3 is TGTGCCAGCAGCCAAAGAACCGGGACTAGCGGGGGACCCTACAATGAGCAGTTCTTC.

The chain combines TRBV4-1 with TRBJ1-5; D may be TRBD1 (5 bases). V was pared by 0 bases and J by 6 bases, with 18 bases between. Per the germline V gene, CDR1 is MGHRA and CDR2 is YSYEKL. The CDR3 covers 17 residues. This chain's CDR3 is CASSQESGAGRFQPQHF. The CDR3 coding sequence is TGCGCCAGCAGCCAAGAAAGTGGGGCCGGAAGGTTTCAGCCCCAGCATTTT.

This clone was seen only once. The CDR3 sequence: CAWSRQSNQPQHF. The CDR3 DNA follows: TGTGCCTGGAGTAGACAGAGCAATCAGCCCCAGCATTTT. J is TRBJ1-5 and V is TRBV30; D perhaps matches TRBD1 (5 bases). The germline CDR1 and CDR2 sequences are GTSNPN and SVGIG (reference sequence). This CDR3 is 13 amino acids long. The ends were cut back, 2 bases at V and 1 base at J, with 6 bases in the middle.

This chain connects TRBV5-6 to TRBJ2-7, with D maybe TRBD1 (6 bases). Germline V gives CDR1 SGHDT, CDR2 YYEEEE. The CDR3 length is 14 residues. V gave up 4 bases and J gave up 5 bases, with 16 bases separating them. CDR3 loop: CASSPATGLHEQYF. CDR3 nucleotide sequence: TGTGCCAGCAGCCCAGCTACAGGGTTACACGAGCAGTACTTC.

J is TRBJ2-3 and V is TRBV7-2, with D hard to call. The V end was cut by 3 bases, the J end by 7 bases, with 11 bases between. CDR3 length: 13 residues. Germline lookup yields CDR1 SGHTA and CDR2 FQGNSA. This CDR3 reads CASSLLRGHTQYF. CDR3 nucleotides: TGTGCCAGCAGCTTGCTCCGAGGTCATACGCAGTATTTT.

V usage is TRBV29-1 and J usage is TRBJ2-7; TRBD2 aligns across 7 bases. Germline V CDR1 and CDR2: SQVTM, ANQGSEA. V shed 4 bases, J shed 2 bases, and the junction held 11 bases outside the gene matches. This CDR3 is built from 15 residues. The CDR3 nucleotides are TGCAGCGTTGCGGGGGAGGGGACTCTTACCTACGAGCAGTACTTC. Translating it yields CSVAGEGTLTYEQYF.

The chain carries TRBV12-5 and TRBJ1-1; D is uncertain. The CDR3 is 13 residues long. Germline values: CDR1 LGHNT, CDR2 FRNRAP. V gave up 5 bases and J gave up 3 bases, with 10 bases separating them. CDR3 residues: CASGPEGDTEAFF. CDR3 DNA: TGTGCTAGTGGTCCAGAAGGAGACACTGAAGCTTTCTTT.

The gene calls are TRBV25-1 and TRBJ2-1, with D tentatively TRBD2 (5 bases). V was cut by 7 bases and J by 6 bases, with 13 bases left in between. Germline lookup yields CDR1 MGHDK and CDR2 SYGVNS. The CDR3 covers 13 residues. The CDR3 sequence: CASKGLFINEQFF. The CDR3 nucleotides read TGTGCCAGCAAAGGACTCTTTATCAATGAGCAGTTCTTC. Full variable domain (missing parts from reference TRBV25-1 and TRBJ2-1): EADIYQTPRYLVIGTGKKITLECSQTMGHDKMYWYQQDPGMELHLIHYSYGVNSTEKGDLSSESTVSRIRTEHFPLTLESARPSHTSQYLCASKGLFINEQFFGPGTRLTVL.

Notes on this clone: Other nucleotide sequences from this sample produce the same CDR3. The V and J genes are TRBV6-5 and TRBJ2-7, with D perhaps TRBD2 (6 bases). V was trimmed by 2 bases and J by 0 bases, leaving 11 bases between them. Germline V gene sequence: CDR1 MNHEY, CDR2 SVGAGI. The CDR3 has 15 amino acids. The CDR3 nucleotides read TGTGCCAGCAGTTACGATAGCGGTTCCTCCTACGAGCAGTACTTC. Translated, it gives CASSYDSGSSYEQYF.

The genes are TRBV6-1 and TRBJ2-7; 12 nucleotides align to TRBD2. V shed 4 bases and J 3 bases; nucleotides not matched to a gene: 4. Per the germline V gene, CDR1 is MNHNS and CDR2 is SASEGT. This CDR3 has 15 residues. Here the CDR3 reads CASSAWTSGNYEQYF. The DNA of the CDR3 is TGTGCCAGCAGTGCTTGGACTAGCGGGAACTACGAGCAGTACTTC.

The CDR3 region has the DNA TGTGCCTGGAGCTACTACGGGGGGGGGACTGAAGCTTTCTTT. Protein: CAWSYYGGGTEAFF. This sequence joins TRBV30 and TRBJ1-1, with D possibly matching TRBD1 (5 bases). Germline V gene data show CDR1 as GTSNPN and CDR2 as SVGIG (reference sequence). Deletions cut 3 bases from V and 5 bases from J, with 16 bases between. The CDR3 totals 14 residues.

The chain is built from TRBV30 and TRBJ2-3, with 9 bases identical to TRBD2. The CDR3 sequence is 16 residues long. J lost 0 bases, V lost 8 bases, and 12 bases had no gene match. Germline CDR1 GTSNPN, CDR2 SVGIG (reference sequence). The CDR3 bases are TGTGCCCGAACGAAGACTAGCGGAGCTAGCACAGATACGCAGTATTTT. Its translation: CARTKTSGASTDTQYF.

J is TRBJ2-7 and V is TRBV7-9, with D possibly TRBD1 on 7 matching bases. V lost 5 bases, J lost 3 bases, and 14 bases lay in between. The germline V gene encodes CDR1 SEHNR and CDR2 FQNEAQ (reference sequence). The CDR3 runs 14 residues. CDR3 bases: TGTGCCAGCAGCCTTCAGGGGGGCGGCTACGAGCAGTACTTC. It specifies CASSLQGGGYEQYF.

This clone turned up a few times. The chain joins TRBV6-1 to TRBJ1-1; possible D gene TRBD1, 6 bases. Germline loops: CDR1 MNHNS, CDR2 SASEGT. The CDR3 runs to 13 residues. Trimming pared 6 bases from V and 4 bases from J, leaving 12 bases between. The CDR3: CASRLTGPTEAFF. The CDR3 DNA reads TGTGCCAGCAGGCTTACAGGGCCCACTGAAGCTTTCTTT.